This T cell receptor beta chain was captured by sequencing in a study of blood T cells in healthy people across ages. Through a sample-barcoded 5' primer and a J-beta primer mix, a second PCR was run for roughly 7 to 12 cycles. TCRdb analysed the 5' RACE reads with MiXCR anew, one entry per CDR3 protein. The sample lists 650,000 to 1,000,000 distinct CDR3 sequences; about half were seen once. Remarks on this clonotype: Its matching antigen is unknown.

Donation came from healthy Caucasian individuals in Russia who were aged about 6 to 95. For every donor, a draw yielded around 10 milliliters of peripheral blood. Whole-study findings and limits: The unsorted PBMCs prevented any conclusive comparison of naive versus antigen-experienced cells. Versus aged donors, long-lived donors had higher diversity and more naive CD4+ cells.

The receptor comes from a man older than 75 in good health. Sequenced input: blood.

The CDR3 coding sequence is TGTGCCAGCAGTTTAATACAGGGGGCGAATGAGCAGTACTTC. The encoded protein is CASSLIQGANEQYF. The rearrangement uses TRBV27 and TRBJ2-7; 9 nucleotides agree with TRBD1. Germline CDR1 reads MNHEY; CDR2 reads SMNVEV (reference sequence). The CDR3 runs 14 residues. V shed 2 bases, J shed 7 bases, and the junction held 6 bases outside the gene matches.